Shown below are 16 T cell receptor beta chains from a single sample sequenced in a study of cytomegalovirus exposure and HLA in healthy donors. The study ran its PCR with 60 Vbeta and 13 Jbeta primers. Sequencing was performed with immunoSEQ multiplex PCR; in TCRdb, only in-frame clones are kept and a portion is missing. The sample lists some 180,000 clones, just under 80% occurring once. The specimen was PBMCs. The receptors stem from a female donor in good health and CMV-seronegative.

V usage is TRBV4-2 and J usage is TRBJ1-6; 7 nucleotides align to TRBD1. The CDR3 is 16 residues long. CDR1 is LGHNA, CDR2 YNFKEQ, per germline. V dropped 4 bases and J dropped 8; count of bases not matched to a gene: 11. The CDR3 bases are TGTGCCAGCAGCCCCACAACAGGGGACCCGGATTCACCCCTCCACTTT. Encoded protein: CASSPTTGDPDSPLHF.

The chain employs TRBV27 and TRBJ1-2; 7 positions agree with TRBD1. Per germline, CDR1 MNHEY and CDR2 SMNVEV (reference sequence). The V gene end was trimmed by 3 bases and the J gene end by 0 bases; junction bases not matched to a gene: 4. This CDR3 region has 15 residues. The CDR3 sequence: CASSFERGPNYGYTF. The CDR3 bases are TGTGCCAGCAGTTTCGAGAGGGGGCCTAACTATGGCTACACCTTC.

V and J are TRBV28 and TRBJ2-7, with D maybe TRBD1 (5 bases). Germline V gene sequence: CDR1 MDHEN, CDR2 SYDVKM. Between the trimmed V and J ends, which lost 6 bases and 1 base, there was a span of 10 bases. The CDR3 totals 13 residues. The CDR3 loop is CASRIDSSYEQYF. The CDR3 region has the DNA TGTGCCAGCAGGATCGACAGTTCCTACGAGCAGTACTTC.

V is TRBV5-6 and J is TRBJ1-4; D might be TRBD1 (5 bases). The CDR3 extends over 15 amino acids. Trimming left V 0 bases short and J 5 bases short, with 11 bases between. The germline V gene has CDR1 SGHDT and CDR2 YYEEEE. CDR3 DNA sequence: TGTGCCAGCAGCTTGGGGCAGGGCAGCAATGAAAAACTGTTTTTT. Protein: CASSLGQGSNEKLFF.

The chain links TRBV7-2 to TRBJ2-3, with D perhaps matching TRBD2 (6 bases). The V end lost 4 bases, the J end lost 3 bases, and 14 bases lay between the germline ends. CDR3 length equals 15 residues. Germline lookup yields CDR1 SGHTA and CDR2 FQGNSA. For the CDR3, the DNA is TGTGCCAGCAGCTCCTGGGCGGGATCAACAGATACGCAGTATTTT. Its translation is CASSSWAGSTDTQYF.

The CDR3 region is CASSLGRAGGSASTDTQYF. As DNA, the CDR3 is TGCGCCAGCAGCTTGGGCCGAGCGGGGGGTTCCGCTAGCACAGATACGCAGTATTTT. The chain employs TRBV5-1 and TRBJ2-3; the match to TRBD2 covers 9 bases. The ends lost 0 bases at V and 0 bases at J; junction bases unmatched: 11. This CDR3 comprises 19 residues. Germline values: CDR1 SGHRS, CDR2 YFSETQ.

The chain joins TRBV15 to TRBJ1-4; 7 bases are shared with TRBD1. The V gene's germline CDR1 is LNHNV and CDR2 YYDKDF (reference sequence). V trimming: 6 bases; J trimming: 7 bases; junction bases outside the gene matches: 8. There are 14 residues in the CDR3. The CDR3, as DNA: TGTGCCACCAGTACAGGGGACTCGGTTGAAAAACTGTTTTTT. Translating gives CATSTGDSVEKLFF.

The J gene is TRBJ2-1, the V gene TRBV29-1, with 15 bases that match TRBD2. Trimming cost V 1 base and J 5 bases; bases outside gene matches: 12. Germline assignment: CDR1 SQVTM and CDR2 ANQGSEA. This CDR3 is built from 19 residues. This CDR3 is CSVEGRAGTSGRLNNEQFF. The CDR3 bases are TGCAGCGTTGAAGGTCGGGCCGGGACTAGCGGGAGGCTGAACAATGAGCAGTTCTTC.

The rearrangement uses TRBV10-3 and TRBJ2-1, with 12 bases that match TRBD2. Germline V gene sequence: CDR1 ENHRY, CDR2 SYGVKD. This CDR3 is 18 amino acids long. Trimming cost V 6 bases and J 5 bases; bases outside gene matches: 14. CDR3: CAISVGLAGNRQHNEQFF. In DNA, the CDR3 is TGTGCCATCAGCGTTGGACTAGCGGGAAACCGGCAGCACAATGAGCAGTTCTTC.

The CDR3 nucleotides are TGTGCCAGCAGCTTAGAGGCGGCTAGCGGGAGATACGAGCAGTACTTC. Residues: CASSLEAASGRYEQYF. This rearrangement joins TRBV7-2 to TRBJ2-7; 10 positions agree with TRBD2. Germline CDR1 reads SGHTA; CDR2 reads FQGNSA. The CDR3 loop spans 16 amino acids. The trim removed 1 base at V and 4 bases at J, leaving 7 bases unmatched.

Of note for this clone: The same CDR3 arises from other DNA sequences in this sample as well. This CDR3 reads CASSPRLAGYNEQFF. The CDR3 bases are TGTGCCAGCAGCCCGCGACTAGCGGGTTACAATGAGCAGTTCTTC. The chain recombines TRBV9 with TRBJ2-1, with TRBD2 matching 10 bases. Looked up from germline, CDR1 is SGDLS and CDR2 is YYNGEE. V dropped 4 bases and J dropped 4; count of bases not matched to a gene: 5. This CDR3 region has 15 residues.

The V gene is TRBV11-2, the J gene TRBJ1-5; no clear D gene. Deletions cut 5 bases from V and 3 bases from J, with 14 bases between. Germline V lookup: CDR1 SGHAT, CDR2 FQNNGV. The CDR3 consists of 15 residues. CDR3 bases: TGTGCCAGCAGCCAATGGCCCAGACACAATCAGCCCCAGCATTTT. Its protein is CASSQWPRHNQPQHF.

The chain couples TRBV7-8 to TRBJ2-7; the match to TRBD1 covers 7 bases. Germline V gives CDR1 SGHVS, CDR2 FQNEAQ. After removal of 3 bases from V and 6 bases from J, the junction contained 2 bases not matched to a gene. The CDR3 sequence is 12 residues long. The CDR3 coding sequence is TGTGCCAGCAGCTTTTACAGGGGCGAGCAGTACTTC. It translates to CASSFYRGEQYF.

V usage is TRBV15 and J usage is TRBJ1-2; D is possibly TRBD1 (6 bases). There are 15 residues in the CDR3. V gave up 1 base and J gave up 0 bases, with 9 bases separating them. The V gene's germline CDR1 is LNHNV and CDR2 YYDKDF (reference sequence). The CDR3, as DNA: TGTGCCACCAGCAGAGGGGGGGGCCCTAACTATGGCTACACCTTC. Translating gives CATSRGGGPNYGYTF. Based on the CDR3 plus reference TRBV15 and TRBJ1-2, the full variable domain is DAMVIQNPRYQVTQFGKPVTLSCSQTLNHNVMYWYQQKSSQAPKLLFHYYDKDFNNEADTPDNFQSRRPNTSFCFLDIRSPGLGDTAMYLCATSRGGGPNYGYTFGSGTRLTVV.

The chain combines TRBV9 with TRBJ2-1, with TRBD2 as a possible D gene (5 bases). The CDR3 sequence is 13 residues long. Between the trimmed V and J ends, which lost 0 bases and 13 bases, there was a span of 14 bases. Germline loops: CDR1 SGDLS, CDR2 YYNGEE. This CDR3 is CASSVDLASDQFF. The CDR3 DNA is TGTGCCAGCAGCGTAGATCTAGCCTCGGACCAGTTCTTC.

This chain links TRBV5-1 with TRBJ2-7; the match to TRBD1 covers 8 bases. Germline trimming cut 2 bases from V and 2 bases from J; bases unmatched to any gene: 6. The CDR3 totals 15 residues. Germline CDR1 reads SGHRS; CDR2 reads YFSETQ. CDR3 region: CASSFGQGGPYEQYF. Written as DNA, the CDR3 is TGCGCCAGCAGCTTCGGACAGGGTGGGCCCTACGAGCAGTACTTC.